This T cell receptor beta chain comes out of a study of shared clonotypes between healthy human individuals. The wider study: Plates per donor: three CD4 naive, three CD4 memory, two CD8 naive, one CD8 memory. Study-wide results and limits: Among donors, sharing of clonotypes was expected to be affected by sequencing depth. Clonotypes shared by all four donors outscored non-shared clonotypes in generation probability.

A remark on this clone: No antigen is known for it. Distinct nucleotide sequences in the sample also encode this CDR3.

Data came from immunoSEQ multiplex PCR; TCRdb stores just in-frame clones and leaves some out. The profile shows 2 million to 2.5 million clones, roughly 92% of them singletons. V lost 6 bases to trimming and J lost 4 bases; unmatched junction nucleotides: 4. The CDR3 has 12 amino acids. Germline V lookup: CDR1 SQVTM, CDR2 ANQGSEA. This TCR was sampled from a man younger than 30 in good health. Some clones in this sample may be carry-over from other donors' samples. Sequencing was performed on naive CD4+ T cells from PBMCs. Subset reported: CD45RA+ positively selected. V gene TRBV29-1 combines with J gene TRBJ1-2; 8 nucleotides align to TRBD1. CDR3 sequence reads: CSVGQGGYGYTF. CDR3 coding DNA: TGCAGCGTCGGACAGGGCGGCTATGGCTACACCTTC.